The clone carrying this T cell receptor (beta chain) has a single count. Antigen: not known. This sample is drawn from a study of long-term antiretroviral therapy in people with HIV. Regarding the study as a whole: Controls had broader CDR3 length ranges than HIV repertoires did. Samples were collected from the mid-2000s to the late 2010s under possibly less effective ART regimens.

The germline gives CDR1 SGHAT, CDR2 FQNNGV. J was trimmed by 0 bases and V by 5 bases; bases with no gene match: 5. The CDR3 length is 16 residues. Researchers ran immunoSEQ v3.0 at survey level. Profiled with immunoSEQ multiplex PCR; TCRdb holds only in-frame clones, not every one. Among roughly 25,000 clones listed, about 80% were seen once. The starting material was unsorted PBMCs, obtained 1.1 years before starting antiretroviral therapy. The source is a woman under 40 with HIV. V is TRBV11-2 and J is TRBJ2-3, with TRBD2 matching 10 bases. The chain's CDR3 is CASSVRAGGSTDTQYF. For the CDR3, the DNA is TGTGCCAGCAGCGTGCGAGCGGGGGGGAGCACAGATACGCAGTATTTT.